This T cell receptor (beta chain) was profiled in a study of OX40 agonist ivuxolimab in advanced cancers. Overall study context: Patients were around 83% male with ages roughly 23 to 79, mean approximately 58. A history of anti-PD-1, anti-PD-L1 or anti-CTLA-4 therapy was acceptable, and 30% to 45% had some. Regarding the study as a whole: In CD8+ T cells, expanded clones were on average more numerous than in CD4+. In a subset of nonresponders, normalized T-cell clonal expansion was also low.

The length of the CDR3 is 13 residues. The germline V gene has CDR1 SGHAT and CDR2 FQNNGV. Deletions cut 3 bases from V and 3 bases from J, with 8 bases between. A remark on this clone: What it binds is not known.

The method was immunoSEQ multiplex PCR; TCRdb's version includes in-frame clones alone and lacks a portion of them. Of tens of thousands of clones in the sample, 85% to 95% were seen once. The origin of this receptor is an adult with an advanced solid tumor such as melanoma, head and neck, liver or kidney cancer. The genes are TRBV11-2 and TRBJ1-1; a weak D match, TRBD1 (6 bases). The input for sequencing was CD4+ or CD8+ T cells sorted from blood, taken in a trial of the OX40 agonist ivuxolimab. CDR3 sequence reads: CASSFNRDTEAFF. DNA for the CDR3: TGTGCCAGCAGCTTCAACAGGGACACTGAAGCTTTCTTT.